The present entry profiles one T cell receptor (beta chain) with its context. This specimen comes from a study of blood T cell repertoires in COVID-19. About the research overall: The United States, Italy and Spain were the sources of the acute and convalescent COVID-19 samples. From T cells, B-cell-depleted T cells, or PBMCs came the material, which was cDNA or gDNA.

As originally analysed: Nucleated cell counts were estimated from reference gene primer amplification. The data were produced by immunoSEQ multiplex PCR, yet TCRdb's version contains in-frame clones alone and is incomplete. That table supplies the V and J calls and clone size; D and trimming were determined from the DNA. Here the sample spans about 160,000 clones, roughly 80% being singletons. The TCR originated in a man aged 55-75 years with acute or convalescent COVID-19. Sequencing was carried out using peripheral blood.

The CDR3 bases are TGCGCCAGCAGCCAAGATCGACTAGCCCCAGCCTCGGAGCAGTTCTTC. Protein: CASSQDRLAPASEQFF. The V gene is TRBV4-3, the J gene TRBJ2-1, with 7 nucleotides matching TRBD2. CDR1 and CDR2 (germline): LGHNA, YSLEER. With V trimmed by 0 bases and J by 10 bases, 12 bases remained unmatched. The CDR3 runs to 16 residues.